There are a few counts of the clone carrying this T cell receptor (beta chain). Its antigen is not identified. In the library, unique molecular identifiers were attached to individual cDNA molecules. In the authors' workflow: Samples held a median of approximately 94,000 TCRs, range about 23,224–700,000. MiXCR, run by TCRdb on the 5' RACE reads, gives a single entry per CDR3 protein. The V and J calls shown here were made by TCRdb, not taken from the authors' results. The sample records under 100,000 distinct CDR3 sequences, more than 15% being singletons. The germline V gene encodes CDR1 SGHTS and CDR2 YDEGEE. The CDR3 consists of 16 residues. V gave up 2 bases and J gave up 1 base, with 13 bases separating them. The data originate from a study of human T cells and chemical hapten exposure. Overall study context: Per-sample variation in TCR yield stemmed mainly from small pooled library volume differences. The study, taken as a whole, reports: TCRs at high frequency, those above 1 in 1000, did not change with DPC sensitization.

Whole blood that had not been fractionated was the source of extracted total RNA. The receptor was isolated from a female donor in good health. The V and J genes are TRBV5-8 and TRBJ1-5; D not resolved. In nucleotides, the CDR3 is TGTGCCAGCAGCTTATTCTCAGGTACCAGCAATCAGCCCCAGCATTTT. This sequence encodes CASSLFSGTSNQPQHF.